The T cell receptor beta chain described here comes from a study of monozygotic twins with inflammatory bowel disease. TCRdb reanalyzed the 5' RACE reads, giving one entry per CDR3 protein sequence and no DNA. Its table lists hundreds of thousands of distinct CDR3 sequences. This CDR3 is built from 14 residues. Germline V CDR1 and CDR2: MGHRA, YSYEKL. Input material: blood. The sequence was collected from a human donor with ulcerative colitis or Crohn's disease, or a healthy co-twin of an affected twin (not recorded which). The chain combines TRBV4-1 with TRBJ2-7; the D call of TRBD2 rests on TCRdb alone, since no DNA is present to check it. The CDR3 reads CASSQEQRGGEQYF.